This T cell receptor (beta chain) was sequenced during a study of blood T cell repertoires in COVID-19. Background on the study: COVID-19 samples collected from the United States, Italy and Spain covered acute and convalescent phases. The cDNA or gDNA used as material had been derived from T cells, B-cell-depleted T cells, or PBMCs.

The table lists this clone with a few counts. CDR1 is SEHNR and CDR2 is FQNEAQ in the germline V gene (reference sequence). This CDR3 comprises 16 residues. V was pared by 5 bases and J by 1 base, with 4 bases of the junction left unmatched. In the authors' methods: From reference gene primer amplification, estimates of nucleated cell counts were derived. Assay used: immunoSEQ multiplex PCR; TCRdb lists only in-frame clones, some missing. That table furnishes V, J and clone size, whereas the DNA furnished D and trimming. The data show around 79,000 clones, with around 89% seen just once and over 8.5% held by the top ten.

The chain has TRBV7-9 and TRBJ2-3, with 12 bases that match TRBD2. Sequences were obtained from peripheral blood. The origin of this receptor is a human donor in a cohort sampled during active COVID-19. CDR3 protein: CASSARLAGGTDTQYF. As DNA, the CDR3 is TGTGCCAGCAGCGCAAGACTAGCGGGAGGCACAGATACGCAGTATTTT. The entire variable domain, with the rest obtained from reference TRBV7-9 and TRBJ2-3, is as follows: DTGVSQNPRHKITKRGQNVTFRCDPISEHNRLYWYRQTLGQGPEFLTYFQNEAQLEKSRLLSDRFSAERPKGSFSTLEIQRTEQGDSAMYLCASSARLAGGTDTQYFGPGTRLTVL.